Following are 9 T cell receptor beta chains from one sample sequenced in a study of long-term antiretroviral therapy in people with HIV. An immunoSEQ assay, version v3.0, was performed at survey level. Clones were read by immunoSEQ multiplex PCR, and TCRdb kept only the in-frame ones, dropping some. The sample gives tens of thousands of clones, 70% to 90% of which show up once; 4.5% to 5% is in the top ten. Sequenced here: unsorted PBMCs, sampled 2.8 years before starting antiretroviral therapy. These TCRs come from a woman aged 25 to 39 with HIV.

The CDR3 coding sequence is TGTGCTAGTGGTTTTATAGTGGCTGTGAACACCATATATTTT. Protein: CASGFIVAVNTIYF. The V and J genes are TRBV12-5 and TRBJ1-3; D is undetermined. The CDR3 consists of 14 residues. From germline, CDR1 is LGHNT and CDR2 FRNRAP. Trimming took off 3 bases at V and 7 bases at J, with 13 bases between the two ends.

The CDR3: CASRALAGQETQYF. CDR3 coding DNA: TGTGCCAGCAGAGCACTAGCGGGACAAGAGACCCAGTACTTC. The gene calls are TRBV6-6 and TRBJ2-5; 10 bases line up with TRBD2. J lost 2 bases, V lost 6 bases, and 3 bases had no gene match. Germline lookup yields CDR1 MNHNY and CDR2 SVGAGI (reference sequence). The CDR3 is made up of 14 amino acids.

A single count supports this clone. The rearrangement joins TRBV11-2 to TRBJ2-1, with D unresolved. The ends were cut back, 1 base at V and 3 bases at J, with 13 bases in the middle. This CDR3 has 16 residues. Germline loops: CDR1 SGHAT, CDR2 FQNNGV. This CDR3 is CASSLVQWAGYNEQFF. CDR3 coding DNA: TGTGCCAGCAGCTTAGTACAGTGGGCAGGCTACAATGAGCAGTTCTTC.

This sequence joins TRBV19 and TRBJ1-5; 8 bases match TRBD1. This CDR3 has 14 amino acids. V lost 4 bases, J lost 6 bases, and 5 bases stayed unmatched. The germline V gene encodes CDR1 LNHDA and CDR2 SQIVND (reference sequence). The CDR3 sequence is CASSTRTGSQPQHF. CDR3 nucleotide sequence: TGTGCCAGTAGTACCAGGACAGGGAGTCAGCCCCAGCATTTT.

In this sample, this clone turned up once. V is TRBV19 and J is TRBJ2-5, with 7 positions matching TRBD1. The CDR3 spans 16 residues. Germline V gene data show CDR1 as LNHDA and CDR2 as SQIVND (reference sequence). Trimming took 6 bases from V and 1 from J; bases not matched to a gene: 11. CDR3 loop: CASSYAATGTQETQYF. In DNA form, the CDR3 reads TGTGCCAGTAGCTACGCTGCGACAGGGACCCAAGAGACCCAGTACTTC. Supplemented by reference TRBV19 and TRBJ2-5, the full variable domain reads DGGITQSPKYLFRKEGQNVTLSCEQNLNHDAMYWYRQDPGQGLRLIYYSQIVNDFQKGDIAEGYSVSREKKESFPLTVTSAQKNPTAFYLCASSYAATGTQETQYFGPGTRLLVL.

CDR3 residues: CASSLTGDYNSPLHF. CDR3 nucleotides: TGTGCCAGCAGCCTCACAGGGGACTATAATTCACCCCTCCACTTT. The chain links TRBV2 to TRBJ1-6, with TRBD1 matching 7 bases. The CDR3 is made up of 15 amino acids. Germline trimming cut 6 bases from V and 3 bases from J; bases unmatched to any gene: 5. Germline V lookup: CDR1 SNHLY, CDR2 FYNNEI. Full variable domain (remainder filled in from reference TRBV2 and TRBJ1-6): EPEVTQTPSHQVTQMGQEVILRCVPISNHLYFYWYRQILGQKVEFLVSFYNNEISEKSEIFDDQFSVERPDGSNFTLKIRSTKLEDSAMYFCASSLTGDYNSPLHFGNGTRLTVT.

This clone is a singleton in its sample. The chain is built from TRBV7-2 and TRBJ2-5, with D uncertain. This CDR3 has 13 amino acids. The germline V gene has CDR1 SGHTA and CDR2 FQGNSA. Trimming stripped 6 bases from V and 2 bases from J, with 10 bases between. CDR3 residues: CASRHRLQETQYF. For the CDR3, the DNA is TGTGCCAGCAGACACCGTTTGCAAGAGACCCAGTACTTC.

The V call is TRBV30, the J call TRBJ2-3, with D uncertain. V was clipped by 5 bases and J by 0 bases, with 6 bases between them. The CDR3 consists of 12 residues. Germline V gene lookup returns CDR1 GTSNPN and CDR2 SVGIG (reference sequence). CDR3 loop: CAWWPSTDTQYF. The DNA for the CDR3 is TGTGCCTGGTGGCCTAGCACAGATACGCAGTATTTT.

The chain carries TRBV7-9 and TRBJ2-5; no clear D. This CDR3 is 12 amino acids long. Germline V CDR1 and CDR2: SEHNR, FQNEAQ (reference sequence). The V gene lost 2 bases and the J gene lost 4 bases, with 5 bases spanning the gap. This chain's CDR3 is CASSLSGETQYF. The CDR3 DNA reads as TGTGCCAGCAGCTTATCAGGAGAGACCCAGTACTTC.